This is a list of T cell receptor beta chains from one sample in a study of early T cells in non-severe SARS-CoV-2 infection. TCRdb passed the 5' RACE reads through MiXCR, listing each CDR3 protein once. The data contain around 70,000 distinct CDR3 sequences, 12% of them singletons. The sequenced material came from whole blood. The receptors stem from an adult who was a healthcare worker with PCR-confirmed SARS-CoV-2 infection or an uninfected control (not recorded which). Both conserved end residues are part of each CDR3. The order of the fields is CDR3 protein, CDR3 DNA, D gene, V gene, clone size, J gene. The D gene is left open where the match is weak. The listing skips clone size in some rows; elsewhere it reads once, few, many or a size class.

CDR3aa: CSVGQDRSLSYEQYF; CDR3nt: TGCAGCGTGGGACAGGATAGATCCTTATCCTACGAGCAGTACTTC; d_gene: TRBD1; v_gene: TRBV29-1; abundance: many; j_gene: TRBJ2-7
CDR3aa: CASSFLAGESGELFF; CDR3nt: TGTGCCAGCAGTTTTCTCGCGGGAGAATCTGGGGAGCTGTTTTTT; d_gene: TRBD2; v_gene: TRBV12-3/TRBV12-4; abundance: -; j_gene: TRBJ2-2
CDR3aa: CASSQVGREAFF; CDR3nt: TGCGCCAGCAGCCAAGTGGGCAGGGAAGCTTTCTTT; d_gene: -; v_gene: TRBV4-1; abundance: many; j_gene: TRBJ1-1
CDR3aa: CASRRDRNRGETQYF; CDR3nt: TGTGCCAGTAGGCGGGACAGGAATAGGGGAGAGACCCAGTACTTC; d_gene: TRBD1; v_gene: TRBV19; abundance: many; j_gene: TRBJ2-5
CDR3aa: CASSPPPTGMDYGYTF; CDR3nt: TGTGCCAGCAGCCCTCCCCCGACAGGGATGGACTATGGCTACACCTTC; d_gene: TRBD1; v_gene: TRBV3-1; abundance: -; j_gene: TRBJ1-2
CDR3aa: CASSPGREGGTQYF; CDR3nt: TGTGCCAGCAGCCCTGGGCGGGAGGGAGGAACGCAGTATTTT; d_gene: TRBD2; v_gene: TRBV7-2; abundance: many; j_gene: TRBJ2-3
CDR3aa: CSVLRGGEAFF; CDR3nt: TGCAGCGTCCTAAGGGGGGGTGAAGCTTTCTTT; d_gene: -; v_gene: TRBV29-1; abundance: -; j_gene: TRBJ1-1
CDR3aa: CASSVGVKNIQYF; CDR3nt: TGTGCCAGCAGCGTAGGGGTCAAAAACATTCAGTACTTC; d_gene: -; v_gene: TRBV9; abundance: many; j_gene: TRBJ2-4
CDR3aa: CASSHRGLAVYEQYF; CDR3nt: TGTGCCAGCAGCCATCGAGGACTAGCGGTCTACGAGCAGTACTTC; d_gene: TRBD2; v_gene: TRBV3-1; abundance: -; j_gene: TRBJ2-7
CDR3aa: CASSPLGSMGQETQYF; CDR3nt: TGTGCCAGCTCCCCCTTAGGGTCCATGGGGCAAGAGACCCAGTACTTC; d_gene: -; v_gene: TRBV18; abundance: many; j_gene: TRBJ2-5
CDR3aa: CSVEWGSEQYF; CDR3nt: TGCAGCGTTGAGTGGGGCAGCGAGCAGTACTTC; d_gene: -; v_gene: TRBV29-1; abundance: few; j_gene: TRBJ2-7
CDR3aa: CASSSPRDGLSTQYF; CDR3nt: TGTGCCAGCAGCTCGCCCCGGGACGGTTTATCGACCCAGTACTTC; d_gene: -; v_gene: TRBV5-4; abundance: few; j_gene: TRBJ2-5
CDR3aa: CSARDEERSTDTQYF; CDR3nt: TGCAGTGCTAGAGATGAAGAGCGGAGCACAGATACGCAGTATTTT; d_gene: -; v_gene: TRBV20-1; abundance: many; j_gene: TRBJ2-3
CDR3aa: CASSQLAGVQDEQFF; CDR3nt: TGTGCCAGCAGCCAACTAGCGGGAGTTCAGGATGAGCAGTTCTTC; d_gene: TRBD2; v_gene: TRBV3-1; abundance: many; j_gene: TRBJ2-1
CDR3aa: CASSPTSGTVSLEQYF; CDR3nt: TGTGCCAGCTCACCGACTAGCGGGACGGTTTCCCTCGAGCAGTACTTC; d_gene: TRBD2; v_gene: TRBV18; abundance: -; j_gene: TRBJ2-7
CDR3aa: CASSRTSGINNEQFF; CDR3nt: TGTGCCAGCAGTCGGACTAGCGGGATAAACAATGAGCAGTTCTTC; d_gene: TRBD2; v_gene: TRBV6-5; abundance: -; j_gene: TRBJ2-1
CDR3aa: CATWGSGKSTDTQYF; CDR3nt: TGTGCCACCTGGGGTAGCGGAAAAAGCACAGATACGCAGTATTTT; d_gene: -; v_gene: TRBV10-3; abundance: few; j_gene: TRBJ2-3
CDR3aa: CSARNLAGYEQYF; CDR3nt: TGCAGTGCCCGTAATCTAGCGGGGTACGAGCAGTACTTC; d_gene: TRBD2; v_gene: TRBV20-1; abundance: -; j_gene: TRBJ2-7
CDR3aa: CASSFGGLAGGNEQFF; CDR3nt: TGTGCCAGCAGCTTTGGGGGACTAGCGGGAGGGAATGAGCAGTTCTTC; d_gene: TRBD2; v_gene: TRBV5-4; abundance: many; j_gene: TRBJ2-1
CDR3aa: CASSSTGQGSYGYTF; CDR3nt: TGCGCCAGCAGCTCGACGGGGCAGGGAAGCTATGGCTACACCTTC; d_gene: -; v_gene: TRBV5-1; abundance: -; j_gene: TRBJ1-2
CDR3aa: CATSDFGLAHTDTQYF; CDR3nt: TGTGCCACCAGTGATTTCGGACTAGCGCACACAGATACGCAGTATTTT; d_gene: TRBD2; v_gene: TRBV24-1; abundance: -; j_gene: TRBJ2-3
CDR3aa: CASSLKDRNSPLHF; CDR3nt: TGTGCCAGCAGCTTAAAGGACAGGAATTCACCCCTCCACTTT; d_gene: TRBD1; v_gene: TRBV7-9; abundance: many; j_gene: TRBJ1-6
CDR3aa: CASSTAGDEQFF; CDR3nt: TGTGCCAGCAGCACCGCCGGAGATGAGCAGTTCTTC; d_gene: -; v_gene: TRBV7-6; abundance: -; j_gene: TRBJ2-1
CDR3aa: CASSPNKGVYEQYF; CDR3nt: TGTGCCAGCTCACCAAATAAGGGTGTCTACGAGCAGTACTTC; d_gene: -; v_gene: TRBV18; abundance: many; j_gene: TRBJ2-7
CDR3aa: CASSVGVTKNIQYF; CDR3nt: TGCGCCAGCAGCGTCGGGGTAACCAAAAACATTCAGTACTTC; d_gene: -; v_gene: TRBV4-1; abundance: many; j_gene: TRBJ2-4
CDR3aa: CASSLDSTNTGELFF; CDR3nt: TGTGCCAGCAGTTTGGACAGTACGAACACCGGGGAGCTGTTTTTT; d_gene: -; v_gene: TRBV2; abundance: few; j_gene: TRBJ2-2
CDR3aa: CASSFQAGGGADTQYF; CDR3nt: TGTGCCAGCAGCTTTCAAGCGGGAGGCGGAGCAGATACGCAGTATTTT; d_gene: TRBD2; v_gene: TRBV7-2; abundance: few; j_gene: TRBJ2-3
CDR3aa: CSVDRGRIAEAFF; CDR3nt: TGCAGCGTGGACAGGGGGCGAATTGCCGAAGCTTTCTTT; d_gene: TRBD1; v_gene: TRBV29-1; abundance: many; j_gene: TRBJ1-1
CDR3aa: CASSQDRGNQPQHF; CDR3nt: TGTGCCAGCTCACAGGACAGGGGCAATCAGCCCCAGCATTTT; d_gene: TRBD1; v_gene: TRBV18; abundance: -; j_gene: TRBJ1-5
CDR3aa: CVSLLSQETQYF; CDR3nt: TGTGTCAGCTTACTATCGCAAGAGACCCAGTACTTC; d_gene: -; v_gene: TRBV2; abundance: once; j_gene: TRBJ2-5
CDR3aa: CASSIDPTGSSYEQYF; CDR3nt: TGTGCCAGTAGTATAGATCCGACGGGGAGCTCCTACGAGCAGTACTTC; d_gene: -; v_gene: TRBV19; abundance: many; j_gene: TRBJ2-7
CDR3aa: CASSLMGAGATTGELFF; CDR3nt: TGTGCCAGCAGTTTAATGGGGGCAGGGGCAACCACCGGGGAGCTGTTTTTT; d_gene: -; v_gene: TRBV28; abundance: many; j_gene: TRBJ2-2
CDR3aa: CASSEGVYTGELFF; CDR3nt: TGTGCCAGCAGTGAGGGAGTTTACACCGGGGAGCTGTTTTTT; d_gene: -; v_gene: TRBV6-1; abundance: -; j_gene: TRBJ2-2
CDR3aa: CSARAGHGGTEAFF; CDR3nt: TGCAGTGCTAGAGCCGGCCACGGGGGCACTGAAGCTTTCTTT; d_gene: -; v_gene: TRBV20-1; abundance: many; j_gene: TRBJ1-1
CDR3aa: CASSGRGLGETQYF; CDR3nt: TGTGCCAGCAGTGGACGGGGACTCGGAGAGACCCAGTACTTC; d_gene: -; v_gene: TRBV7-2; abundance: few; j_gene: TRBJ2-5
CDR3aa: CSALGQGYNEQFF; CDR3nt: TGCAGCGCCCTGGGACAGGGATACAATGAGCAGTTCTTC; d_gene: TRBD1; v_gene: TRBV29-1; abundance: -; j_gene: TRBJ2-1
CDR3aa: CASSLDGSRETQYF; CDR3nt: TGTGCCAGCAGCTTGGACGGGAGCCGTGAGACCCAGTACTTC; d_gene: -; v_gene: TRBV7-2; abundance: -; j_gene: TRBJ2-5
CDR3aa: CSARGSGRATDTQYF; CDR3nt: TGCAGTGCGCGCGGTAGCGGGAGGGCCACAGATACGCAGTATTTT; d_gene: TRBD2; v_gene: TRBV20-1; abundance: -; j_gene: TRBJ2-3
CDR3aa: CASSPTGLGSYNEQFF; CDR3nt: TGTGCCAGCAGTCCTACGGGACTAGGCTCCTACAATGAGCAGTTCTTC; d_gene: TRBD2; v_gene: TRBV12-3/TRBV12-4; abundance: few; j_gene: TRBJ2-1
CDR3aa: CASSPGGGANVLTF; CDR3nt: TGTGCCAGTAGCCCGGGGGGCGGGGCCAACGTCCTGACTTTC; d_gene: -; v_gene: TRBV19; abundance: many; j_gene: TRBJ2-6
CDR3aa: CSVASGSSAYNEQFF; CDR3nt: TGCAGCGTGGCTAGCGGGAGTTCAGCCTACAATGAGCAGTTCTTC; d_gene: TRBD2; v_gene: TRBV29-1; abundance: few; j_gene: TRBJ2-1
CDR3aa: CASSLSLTGAFTGELFF; CDR3nt: TGTGCCAGCAGTTTATCTTTGACAGGGGCTTTCACCGGGGAGCTGTTTTTT; d_gene: TRBD1; v_gene: TRBV12-3/TRBV12-4; abundance: many; j_gene: TRBJ2-2
CDR3aa: CASSRTSPRPYTDTQYF; CDR3nt: TGTGCCAGCTCACGGACTAGCCCCCGTCCTTACACAGATACGCAGTATTTT; d_gene: TRBD2; v_gene: TRBV18; abundance: few; j_gene: TRBJ2-3
CDR3aa: CASSWGQGNEKLFF; CDR3nt: TGTGCCAGCAGCTGGGGACAGGGGAATGAAAAACTGTTTTTT; d_gene: TRBD1; v_gene: TRBV3-1; abundance: many; j_gene: TRBJ1-4
CDR3aa: CASSQRLAGGETQYF; CDR3nt: TGTGCCAGCAGCCAGCGACTAGCGGGAGGAGAGACCCAGTACTTC; d_gene: TRBD2; v_gene: TRBV7-2; abundance: -; j_gene: TRBJ2-5